The entry below describes one TCR beta chain. Vbeta (60) and Jbeta (13) primers were used in the PCR. The method was immunoSEQ multiplex PCR; TCRdb's version includes in-frame clones alone and lacks a portion of them. The repertoire holds approximately 81,000 clones, with approximately 88% as singletons. The CDR3 is 14 residues long. Germline trimming cut 2 bases from V and 7 bases from J; bases unmatched to any gene: 3. The V gene's germline CDR1 is SGHTA and CDR2 FQGTGA. This sample is part of a study of cytomegalovirus exposure and HLA in healthy donors. About the study: Samples from HLA-typed donors yielded 65 million to 85 million unique TCRs in an early data release.

The chain links TRBV7-3 to TRBJ2-3; TRBD2 aligns across 10 bases. Sample: PBMCs. The source is a woman aged 50 to 60 in good health and CMV-seronegative. CDR3 DNA sequence: TGTGCCAGCAGCTTACCTAGCGGGGGAAATACGCAGTATTTT. Translating it yields CASSLPSGGNTQYF.